The present entry profiles one T cell receptor beta chain with its context. Produced via immunoSEQ multiplex PCR; TCRdb's table is partial and in-frame only. The data show around 98,000 clones, approximately 93% seen once. V lost 8 bases, J lost 5 bases, and 5 bases stayed unmatched. Looked up from germline, CDR1 is MNHEY and CDR2 is SVGAGI. CDR3 size: 14 residues. The record originates from a study of Tregs in tolerant kidney transplant recipients. Thawed PBMCs were FACS-sorted into unstimulated CD4+CD25+CD127- regulatory T cells, CD4+CD25- non-regulatory cells, CD4 and CD8 cells. The specimen comprised CD4+ T cells from blood, sampled before the transplant. The chain is built from TRBV6-5 and TRBJ2-3; 12 bases align to TRBD2. The clonotype comes from a human donor who received a combined kidney and bone marrow transplant. CDR3 loop: CASRRGLAGDTQYF. For the CDR3, the DNA is TGTGCCAGCCGTAGGGGACTAGCGGGAGATACGCAGTATTTT.